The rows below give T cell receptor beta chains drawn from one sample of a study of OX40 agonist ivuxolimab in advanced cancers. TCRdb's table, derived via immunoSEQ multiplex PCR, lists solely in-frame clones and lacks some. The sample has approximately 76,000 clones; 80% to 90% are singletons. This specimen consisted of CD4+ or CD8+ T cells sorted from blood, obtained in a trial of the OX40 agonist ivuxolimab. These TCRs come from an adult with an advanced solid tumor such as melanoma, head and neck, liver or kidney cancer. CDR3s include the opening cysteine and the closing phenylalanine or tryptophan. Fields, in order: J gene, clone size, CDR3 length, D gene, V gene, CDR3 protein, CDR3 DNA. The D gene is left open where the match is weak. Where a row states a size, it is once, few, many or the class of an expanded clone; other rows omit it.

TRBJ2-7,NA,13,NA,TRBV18,CASSPPQRYEQYF,TGTGCCAGCTCACCACCTCAAAGGTACGAGCAGTACTTC
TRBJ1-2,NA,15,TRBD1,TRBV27,CASSRDLQGDYGYTF,TGTGCCAGCAGCCGTGATCTACAGGGGGACTATGGCTACACCTTC
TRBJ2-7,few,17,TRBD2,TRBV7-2,CASSPRASGGPLYEQYF,TGTGCCAGCAGCCCCCGGGCTAGCGGGGGGCCTCTTTACGAGCAGTACTTC
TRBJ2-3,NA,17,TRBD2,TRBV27,CASSPRTTSGRTDTQYF,TGTGCCAGCAGTCCACGGACTACTAGCGGGAGGACAGATACGCAGTATTTT
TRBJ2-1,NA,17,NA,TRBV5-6,CASSPVIGAVGYNEQFF,TGTGCCAGCAGTCCTGTGATCGGGGCAGTGGGTTACAATGAGCAGTTCTTC
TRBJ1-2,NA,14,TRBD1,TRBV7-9,CASSSPTGLAGYTF,TGTGCCAGCAGCTCCCCGACAGGGTTGGCTGGCTACACCTTC
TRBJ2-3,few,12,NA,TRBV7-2,CASSQQRGTQYF,TGTGCCAGCAGCCAACAACGGGGGACGCAGTATTTT
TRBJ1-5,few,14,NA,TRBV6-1,CASSRREKNQPQHF,TGTGCCAGCAGCCGACGGGAGAAAAATCAGCCCCAGCATTTT
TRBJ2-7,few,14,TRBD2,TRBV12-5,CASVGTSGDYEQYF,TGTGCTAGTGTCGGGACTAGCGGGGACTACGAGCAGTACTTC
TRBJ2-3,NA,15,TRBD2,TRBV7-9,CASSPDLLAEDTQYF,TGTGCCAGCAGCCCAGACCTTCTAGCGGAAGATACGCAGTATTTT
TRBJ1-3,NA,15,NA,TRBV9,CASSVVADSGNTIYF,TGTGCCAGCAGCGTAGTTGCAGACTCTGGAAACACCATATATTTT
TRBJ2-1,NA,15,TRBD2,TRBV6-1,CASSASGRDNNEQFF,TGTGCCAGCAGTGCTAGCGGGAGGGACAACAATGAGCAGTTCTTC
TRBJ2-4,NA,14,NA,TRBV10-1,CASSDSLAKNIQYF,TGCGCCAGCAGTGACTCGCTAGCCAAAAACATTCAGTACTTC
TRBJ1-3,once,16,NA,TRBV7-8,CASSRTRVSLGNTIYF,TGTGCCAGCAGCCGAACCCGGGTCTCGCTCGGAAACACCATATATTTT
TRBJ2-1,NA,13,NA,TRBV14,CASSYGAYNEQFF,TGTGCCAGCAGTTACGGAGCCTACAATGAGCAGTTCTTC
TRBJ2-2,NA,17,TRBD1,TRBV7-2,CASSAWDRGRRVGELFF,TGTGCCAGCAGCGCCTGGGACAGGGGGCGCAGGGTCGGGGAGCTGTTTTTT
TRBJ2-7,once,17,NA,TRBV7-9,CASSLAVSDRNFYEQYF,TGTGCCAGCAGCTTAGCCGTATCGGACAGAAATTTTTACGAGCAGTACTTC
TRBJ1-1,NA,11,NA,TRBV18,CASSPSDGAFF,TGTGCCAGCTCACCCTCCGACGGGGCTTTCTTT
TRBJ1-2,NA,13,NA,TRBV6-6,CASTLPEAYGYTF,TGTGCCAGCACCCTCCCGGAGGCCTATGGCTACACCTTC
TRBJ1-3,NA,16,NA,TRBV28,CASSLRGASSGNTIYF,TGTGCCAGCAGTTTGCGCGGGGCGAGCTCTGGAAACACCATATATTTT
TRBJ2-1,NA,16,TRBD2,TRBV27,CASSLLAGGFDNEQFF,TGTGCCAGCAGTTTACTAGCGGGAGGGTTCGACAATGAGCAGTTCTTC
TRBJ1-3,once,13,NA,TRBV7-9,CASSLKGENTIYF,TGTGCCAGCAGTCTAAAGGGCGAGAACACCATATATTTT
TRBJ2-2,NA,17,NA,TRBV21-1,CASSCLSGRRNTGELFF,TGTGCCAGCAGCTGTCTTAGCGGGAGACGGAACACCGGGGAGCTGTTTTTT
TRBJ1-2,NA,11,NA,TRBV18,CASSVKDGYTF,TGTGCCAGCTCAGTTAAGGATGGCTACACCTTC
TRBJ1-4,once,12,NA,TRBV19,CASSPAQEKLFF,TGTGCCAGTAGTCCTGCTCAGGAAAAACTGTTTTTT
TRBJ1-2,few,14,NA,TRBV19,CASSPLAGGYGYTF,TGTGCCAGTAGCCCCCTCGCCGGCGGGTATGGCTACACCTTC
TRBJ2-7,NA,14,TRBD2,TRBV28,CASSRVRGSYEQYF,TGTGCCAGCAGCCGCGTGCGGGGGTCCTACGAGCAGTACTTC
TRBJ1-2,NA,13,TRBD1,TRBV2,CASKPGQPYGYTF,TGTGCCAGCAAACCGGGACAGCCTTATGGCTACACCTTC
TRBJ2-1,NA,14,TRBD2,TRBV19,CASRTGLTYNEQFF,TGTGCCAGTCGAACGGGACTAACCTACAATGAGCAGTTCTTC
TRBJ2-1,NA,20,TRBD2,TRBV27,CASSIRTSRYSPSSYNEQFF,TGTGCCAGCAGTATCCGGACTAGCAGGTATTCTCCAAGCTCCTACAATGAGCAGTTCTTC
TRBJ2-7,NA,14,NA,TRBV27,CASRPQGSSYEQYF,TGTGCCAGCAGGCCGCAGGGTAGCTCCTACGAGCAGTACTTC
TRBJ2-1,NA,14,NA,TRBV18,CASSPREIVNEQFF,TGTGCCAGCTCACCACGGGAGATAGTGAATGAGCAGTTCTTC
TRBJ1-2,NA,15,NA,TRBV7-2,CASRQIGDTNYGYTF,TGTGCCAGCAGGCAGATAGGGGACACTAACTATGGCTACACCTTC
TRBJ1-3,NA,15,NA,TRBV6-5,CASSYRRHSGNTIYF,TGTGCCAGCAGTTACAGGCGCCACTCTGGAAACACCATATATTTT
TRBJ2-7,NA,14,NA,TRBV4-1,CASSQEGQFYEQYF,TGCGCCAGCAGCCAAGAAGGGCAGTTTTACGAGCAGTACTTC
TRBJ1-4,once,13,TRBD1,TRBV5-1,CASRLDRGEKLFF,TGCGCCAGCAGATTGGACAGGGGTGAAAAACTGTTTTTT
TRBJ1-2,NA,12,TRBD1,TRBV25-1,CASSATGHGYTF,TGTGCCAGCAGCGCGACAGGGCATGGCTACACCTTC
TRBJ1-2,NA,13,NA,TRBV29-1,CSVEWKGWDGYTF,TGCAGCGTTGAATGGAAAGGGTGGGATGGCTACACCTTC
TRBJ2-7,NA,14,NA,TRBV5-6,CASSWVEFSYEQYF,TGTGCCAGCAGCTGGGTCGAATTCTCCTACGAGCAGTACTTC
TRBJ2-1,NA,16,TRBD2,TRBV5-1,CASSLATSGYYNEQFF,TGCGCCAGCAGCTTGGCGACTAGCGGGTACTACAATGAGCAGTTCTTC
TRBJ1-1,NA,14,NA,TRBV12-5,CASGLVGINTEAFF,TGTGCTAGTGGTTTGGTAGGCATTAACACTGAAGCTTTCTTT
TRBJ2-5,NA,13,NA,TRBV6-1,CASRALRRETQYF,TGTGCCAGCCGGGCCCTTAGACGAGAGACCCAGTACTTC
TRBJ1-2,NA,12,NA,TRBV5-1,CASSDSNYGYTF,TGCGCCAGCAGCGACAGTAACTATGGCTATACCTTC
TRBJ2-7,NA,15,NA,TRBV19,CASSGTGTHVGEQYF,TGTGCCAGTAGTGGGACCGGGACCCACGTGGGCGAGCAGTACTTC
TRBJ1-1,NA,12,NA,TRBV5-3,CARMRWNTEAFF,TGTGCCAGGATGCGGTGGAACACTGAAGCTTTCTTT
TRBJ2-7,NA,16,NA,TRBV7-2,CASSLDEGLTFYEQYF,TGTGCCAGCAGCTTGGACGAGGGACTGACTTTTTACGAGCAGTACTTC
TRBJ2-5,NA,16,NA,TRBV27,CASSLSVAASQETQYF,TGTGCCAGCAGTTTGTCGGTAGCAGCTTCCCAAGAGACCCAGTACTTC
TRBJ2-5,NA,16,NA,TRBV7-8,CASSPRVSGPQETQYF,TGTGCCAGCAGCCCCCGGGTTAGCGGACCCCAAGAGACCCAGTACTTC
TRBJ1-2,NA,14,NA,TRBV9,CASSVAGAAYGYTF,TGTGCCAGCAGCGTAGCCGGGGCAGCTTATGGCTACACCTTC
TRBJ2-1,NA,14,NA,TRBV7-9,CASRPPNLYNEQFF,TGTGCCAGCAGACCCCCCAACTTGTACAATGAGCAGTTCTTC
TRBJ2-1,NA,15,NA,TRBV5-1,CASRRTVSSYNEQFF,TGCGCCAGCAGGAGGACGGTGAGCTCCTACAATGAGCAGTTCTTC
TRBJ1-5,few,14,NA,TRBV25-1,CASSATGRNQPQHF,TGTGCCAGCAGTGCCACAGGGCGCAATCAGCCCCAGCATTTT
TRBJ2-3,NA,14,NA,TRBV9,CASSVGPGADTQYF,TGTGCCAGCAGCGTAGGCCCCGGGGCAGATACGCAGTATTTT
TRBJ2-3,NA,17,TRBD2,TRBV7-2,CASRAGTSGGKTDTQYF,TGTGCCAGCAGAGCTGGGACTAGCGGGGGGAAGACAGATACGCAGTATTTT
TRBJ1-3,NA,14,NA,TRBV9,CASSSGGAVNTIYF,TGTGCCAGCAGCTCCGGCGGGGCAGTGAACACCATATATTTT
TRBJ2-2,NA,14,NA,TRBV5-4,CASSLDKNTGELFF,TGTGCCAGCAGCTTGGACAAGAACACCGGGGAGCTGTTTTTT
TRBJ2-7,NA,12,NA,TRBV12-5,CASGLPGSEQYF,TGTGCTAGTGGTTTGCCGGGGAGCGAGCAGTACTTC
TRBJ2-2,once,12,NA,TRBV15,CATNSAEGELFF,TGTGCCACCAATTCTGCTGAGGGGGAGCTGTTTTTT
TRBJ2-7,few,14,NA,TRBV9,CASAPRLSSYEQYF,TGTGCCAGCGCCCCGAGACTGAGCTCCTACGAGCAGTACTTC
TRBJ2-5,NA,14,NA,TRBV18,CASSPLVNQETQYF,TGTGCCAGCTCACCCCTAGTGAACCAAGAGACCCAGTACTTC